This TCR beta chain was sequenced for a study of beta chain features in type 1 diabetes. Overall study results and limits: Shortening of TCRB CDR3s, moderate but significant, appeared in all four CD4+ subsets of Type 1 diabetes patients. HLA influence on TCRB rearrangement stayed unresolved here. For patients, the naive, central memory and Treg TCRB repertoires appeared more alike than for healthy donors.

Sampling consisted of one heparinised blood draw per donor, averaging about 116 mL. This CDR3 comprises 16 residues. Deletions cut 0 bases from V and 0 bases from J, with 12 bases between. The V gene's germline CDR1 is SGDLS and CDR2 YYNGEE. Only a few counts were recorded for this clone. Its antigen is undetermined. Sequencing targeted expressed TCRB transcripts, as all isolated RNA had been reverse transcribed. Approximately 3.6 million reads per sample on average were obtained from naive, central memory and regulatory T cell samples. Data came from immunoSEQ multiplex PCR; TCRdb stores just in-frame clones and leaves some out. The sample carries about 150,000 clones, around 7.8% recorded once.

Sequencing used central memory CD4+ T cells from blood. This receptor was taken from a middle-aged woman with type 1 diabetes. This chain uses TRBV9 with TRBJ1-1; D unclear. The CDR3 DNA sequence: TGTGCCAGCAGCGTAGTGGAGAGCTTCATGAACACTGAAGCTTTCTTT. It encodes CASSVVESFMNTEAFF.